A single sample is the source of the 11 T cell receptor beta chains below, sequenced in a study of technical replicates of blood from a few donors. The assay was immunoSEQ multiplex PCR, and TCRdb's table has in-frame clones only and misses some. The top ten hold around 0.2% of the sample, which has more than 70,000 clones, approximately 97% seen once. Sequencing was carried out using T cells isolated from PBMCs. All receptors derive from a human donor in good health.

V is TRBV28 and J is TRBJ2-3, with a tentative D call TRBD2 (6 bases). Per germline, CDR1 MDHEN and CDR2 SYDVKM. Trimming shortened V by 6 bases and J by 2 bases, and 15 bases separated the two germline ends. This CDR3 has 15 amino acids. CDR3 sequence (DNA): TGTGCCAGCAGCCCGGGACTCCAGCACACAGATACGCAGTATTTT. Translated: CASSPGLQHTDTQYF. Supplemented by reference TRBV28 and TRBJ2-3, the full variable domain reads DVKVTQSSRYLVKRTGEKVFLECVQDMDHENMFWYRQDPGLGLRLIYFSYDVKMKEKGDIPEGYSVSREKKERFSLILESASTNQTSMYLCASSPGLQHTDTQYFGPGTRLTVL.

The chain employs TRBV21-1 and TRBJ2-3; the table's D gene call, TRBD2, was not cross checked with the DNA. TRBV21-1 corresponds to a pseudogene. This CDR3 is built from 14 residues. The CDR3 reads CAKRGSGLADTQYF. CDR3 sequence (DNA): TGTGCCAAGCGAGGAAGCGGACTGGCAGATACGCAGTATTTT.

V usage is TRBV5-1 and J usage is TRBJ2-7; TRBD2 might be the D (6 bases). The CDR3 length is 14 residues. Per the germline V gene, CDR1 is SGHRS and CDR2 is YFSETQ. With 4 bases removed from V and 2 bases from J, the gap between germline ends came to 13 bases. The CDR3 is CASSLAGRAYEQYF. The CDR3 nucleotides read TGCGCCAGCAGCCTTGCGGGACGGGCCTACGAGCAGTACTTC.

The rearrangement joins TRBV7-8 to TRBJ2-7, with D perhaps TRBD2 (6 bases). This CDR3 region has 11 residues. Germline V lookup: CDR1 SGHVS, CDR2 FQNEAQ. Trimming took 3 bases from V and 7 from J, leaving 7 bases between them. The CDR3 spells CASSFGGEQYF. The CDR3 DNA follows: TGTGCCAGCAGCTTTGGGGGGGAGCAGTACTTC.

V gene TRBV5-1 combines with J gene TRBJ2-7; possible D gene TRBD1, 5 bases. The CDR3 is 14 amino acids. Germline CDR1 is SGHRS and CDR2 is YFSETQ. V dropped 0 bases and J dropped 1 base, with 8 bases sitting between them. The CDR3 DNA reads TGCGCCAGCAGCTTGGGTAGGGGTTCCTACGAGCAGTACTTC. This translates into CASSLGRGSYEQYF.

V usage is TRBV25-1 and J usage is TRBJ2-2; 7 bases agree with TRBD1. The germline V gene has CDR1 MGHDK and CDR2 SYGVNS. V trimming: 8 bases; J trimming: 2 bases; junction bases outside the gene matches: 5. The CDR3 contains 14 residues. CDR3 nucleotides: TGTGCCAGCGGAGACAGGGAAAACACCGGGGAGCTGTTTTTT. Protein sequence: CASGDRENTGELFF.

The chain recombines TRBV5-5 with TRBJ2-5, with TRBD1 as a possible D gene (5 bases). Per germline, CDR1 SGHKS and CDR2 YYEKEE (reference sequence). Between the trimmed V and J ends, which lost 0 bases and 3 bases, there was a span of 12 bases. The CDR3 contains 15 residues. DNA of the CDR3: TGTGCCAGCAGCTTGGTCGCCAGGGAAGAAGAGACCCAGTACTTC. Its protein is CASSLVAREEETQYF.

The chain joins TRBV5-1 to TRBJ1-1; weak D call: TRBD1 (6 bases). CDR1 and CDR2 (germline): SGHRS, YFSETQ. The CDR3 loop spans 15 amino acids. Trimming removed 0 bases at V and 0 bases at J, with 9 bases between. As DNA, the CDR3 is TGCGCCAGCAGCTTGGATGACAGGATGAACACTGAAGCTTTCTTT. Translated, it gives CASSLDDRMNTEAFF. Supplemented by reference TRBV5-1 and TRBJ1-1, the full variable domain reads KAGVTQTPRYLIKTRGQQVTLSCSPISGHRSVSWYQQTPGQGLQFLFEYFSETQRNKGNFPGRFSGRQFSNSRSEMNVSTLELGDSALYLCASSLDDRMNTEAFFGQGTRLTVV.

The rearrangement uses TRBV11-2 and TRBJ1-2; D is perhaps TRBD1 (6 bases). The V and J ends lost 3 bases and 2 bases respectively, with 13 bases between them. From germline, CDR1 is SGHAT and CDR2 FQNNGV. This CDR3 comprises 15 residues. CDR3 protein: CASSFDPDRNYGYTF. In nucleotides, the CDR3 is TGTGCCAGCAGCTTTGACCCCGACAGGAACTATGGCTACACCTTC.

This chain joins TRBV7-2 and TRBJ2-7; D possibly corresponds to TRBD2 (6 bases). Germline lookup yields CDR1 SGHTA and CDR2 FQGNSA. V lost 2 bases, J lost 7 bases, and 9 bases lay in between. This CDR3 spans 12 amino acids. CDR3 bases: TGTGCCAGCAGCTTATGGGCGGGAGAGCAGTACTTC. This codes for CASSLWAGEQYF.

The V gene is TRBV2, the J gene TRBJ1-1; D unresolved. The germline CDR1 and CDR2 sequences are SNHLY and FYNNEI. CDR3 length: 10 residues. Deletions cut 7 bases from V and 6 bases from J, with 6 bases between. The CDR3: CASIGAEAFF. The CDR3 DNA follows: TGTGCCAGCATAGGAGCTGAAGCTTTCTTT.